What follows is one TCR beta chain and its context. The sample originates from a study of shared T cell receptors in the human thymus. Method: immunoSEQ multiplex PCR; TCRdb's copy keeps in-frame clones and lacks some. The data contain about 380,000 clones, roughly 94% of them seen just once; the ten biggest clones take up around 0.018%. The CDR3 totals 16 residues. The germline V gene has CDR1 ENHRY and CDR2 SYGVKD. The trim removed 7 bases at V and 3 bases at J, leaving 12 bases unmatched. The chain joins TRBV10-3 to TRBJ1-3; TRBD1 agrees at 7 bases. Material: thymocytes. The TCR comes from a human donor. In DNA form, the CDR3 reads TGTGCCATCACCGGGACAGACTTTCTCTTTGGAAACACCATATATTTT. This encodes CAITGTDFLFGNTIYF.